Below are 15 T cell receptor beta chains sequenced from a single sample in a study of shared clonotypes between healthy human individuals. Assay used: immunoSEQ multiplex PCR; TCRdb lists only in-frame clones, some missing. The sample yields about 490,000 clones, around 78% seen once. Sequenced: PBMCs. The receptors here all came from a woman in her thirties or forties in good health. Some clones in this sample may be carry-over from other donors' samples.

V usage is TRBV7-2 and J usage is TRBJ2-3; no clear D gene. Trimming removed 3 bases from V and 1 base from J, with 5 bases in between. CDR1 is SGHTA and CDR2 is FQGNSA in the germline V gene. The CDR3 spans 13 residues. In DNA, the CDR3 is TGTGCCAGCAGCTTGGAGCGCACAGATACGCAGTATTTT. Its translation is CASSLERTDTQYF.

In its sample, this clone was seen once. The chain links TRBV7-9 to TRBJ2-1; perhaps TRBD1 as D (5 bases). The V end was cut by 3 bases, the J end by 1 base, with 13 bases between. The CDR3 spans 16 residues. Germline V gene lookup returns CDR1 SEHNR and CDR2 FQNEAQ (reference sequence). CDR3 sequence reads: CASSFTGQGSYNEQFF. CDR3 sequence (DNA): TGTGCCAGCAGCTTCACGGGCCAGGGATCCTACAATGAGCAGTTCTTC.

This CDR3 reads CASSLGYGRAEAQYF. The CDR3 DNA sequence: TGCGCCAGCAGCTTGGGGTACGGGAGGGCCGAGGCCCAGTACTTC. The chain has TRBV5-1 and TRBJ2-5, with 8 bases that match TRBD2. This CDR3 has 15 amino acids. Per the germline V gene, CDR1 is SGHRS and CDR2 is YFSETQ. V lost 0 bases and J lost 9; bases outside the gene matches: 10.

J is TRBJ1-1 and V is TRBV28, with 9 bases that match TRBD1. Trimming removed 4 bases from V and 0 bases from J; junction bases left unmatched: 6. Germline loops: CDR1 MDHEN, CDR2 SYDVKM. The length of the CDR3 is 16 residues. CDR3 region: CASSSPGTGMNTEAFF. The CDR3 DNA reads as TGTGCCAGCAGTTCCCCCGGGACAGGGATGAACACTGAAGCTTTCTTT.

The chain joins TRBV7-8 to TRBJ2-1; 7 bases are shared with TRBD2. The CDR3 runs to 15 residues. Germline loops: CDR1 SGHVS, CDR2 FQNEAQ. J was trimmed by 6 bases and V by 5 bases; bases with no gene match: 10. Here the CDR3 reads CASSRRGSLINEQFF. The CDR3 nucleotides are TGTGCCAGCAGCAGACGCGGGAGCCTCATCAATGAGCAGTTCTTC.

A remark on this clone: A much larger clone lies a single base off, so this may be a read error. CDR3 protein: CARSAGLSGNTIYF. CDR3 coding DNA: TGTGCCCGGAGCGCAGGACTCTCTGGAAACACCATATATTTT. The chain uses TRBV30 and TRBJ1-3, with D unresolved. This CDR3 is 14 amino acids long. Germline CDR1 and CDR2: GTSNPN and SVGIG (reference sequence).

J is TRBJ2-1 and V is TRBV19; D uncertain. The length of the CDR3 is 13 residues. V lost 1 base, J lost 5 bases, and 6 bases lay in between. Looked up from germline, CDR1 is LNHDA and CDR2 is SQIVND (reference sequence). The CDR3 nucleotides read TGTGCCAGTAGTATAGGCGCCAACAATGAGCAGTTCTTC. Protein product: CASSIGANNEQFF.

The chain couples TRBV7-2 to TRBJ2-5; D is possibly TRBD1 or TRBD2 (5 bases each). The V gene's germline CDR1 is SGHTA and CDR2 FQGNSA. The V end lost 5 bases, the J end lost 5 bases, and 21 bases lay between the germline ends. This CDR3 contains 16 residues. CDR3 residues: CASSPQGSGSWETQYF. Here the CDR3 DNA reads TGTGCCAGCAGCCCCCAGGGTTCGGGGAGCTGGGAGACCCAGTACTTC.

The rearrangement uses TRBV7-9 and TRBJ2-1; D uncertain. This CDR3 spans 15 amino acids. The V end lost 5 bases, the J end lost 4 bases, and 15 bases lay between the germline ends. The V gene's germline CDR1 is SEHNR and CDR2 FQNEAQ (reference sequence). The CDR3 coding sequence is TGTGCCAGCAGCCCCCCTAGGGCAGGTTACAATGAGCAGTTCTTC. Protein product: CASSPPRAGYNEQFF.

Points on this clone: The germline gene is not matched at one end of the junction; a read error may be the cause. The J gene is TRBJ2-5, the V gene TRBV2; D might be TRBD1 or TRBD2, each matching 6 bases. The germline V gene encodes CDR1 SNHLY and CDR2 FYNNEI. The CDR3 extends over 15 amino acids. The CDR3 loop is CASSPSGRKGETQHF. CDR3 DNA sequence: TGTGCTAGCAGTCCCAGTGGGAGGAAGGGGGAGACCCAGCACTTC.

This chain uses TRBV11-2 with TRBJ1-1, with a possible D match to TRBD1 (5 bases). The CDR3 runs 13 residues. Germline CDR1 reads SGHAT; CDR2 reads FQNNGV. Trimming cost V 5 bases and J 7 bases, with 14 bases left between them. The CDR3 loop reads CASSPTWRGEAFF. The DNA for the CDR3 is TGTGCCAGCAGCCCCACCTGGAGGGGTGAAGCTTTCTTT.

For the CDR3, the DNA is TGTGCCAGTAGTATAGTATCGGGATTTTCCTACGAGCAGTACTTC. It is translated as CASSIVSGFSYEQYF. The rearrangement uses TRBV19 and TRBJ2-7, with D possibly matching TRBD2 (5 bases). The V end lost 1 base, the J end lost 1 base, and 11 bases lay between the germline ends. Germline lookup yields CDR1 LNHDA and CDR2 SQIVND (reference sequence). The CDR3 is 15 residues long.

Details on this clone: A far larger clone is a single base away, which makes a read error likely. Other DNA sequences in this specimen translate into the identical CDR3. The rearrangement uses TRBV19 and TRBJ2-7; 9 nucleotides align to TRBD2. Germline V gives CDR1 LNHDA, CDR2 SQIVND (reference sequence). Unmatched junction bases numbered 8, after V lost 4 bases and J lost 7 bases. This CDR3 comprises 14 residues. Here the CDR3 reads CASSTPGLAAEQYF. The CDR3 nucleotides read TGTGCCAGTAGTACCCCGGGACTAGCAGCTGAGCAGTACTTC.

This chain links TRBV5-6 with TRBJ1-2; D may be TRBD1 (5 bases). CDR3 length: 12 residues. CDR1 is SGHDT and CDR2 is YYEEEE in the germline V gene. The V gene lost 3 bases and the J gene lost 8 bases, with 11 bases spanning the gap. CDR3 protein: CASSSLTGGYTF. DNA of the CDR3: TGTGCCAGCAGCTCCTTAACAGGAGGCTACACCTTC.

The chain links TRBV9 to TRBJ2-7, with 7 positions matching TRBD2. This CDR3 comprises 14 residues. The V and J ends lost 0 bases and 2 bases, in that order; junction bases with no gene match: 2. The germline CDR1 and CDR2 sequences are SGDLS and YYNGEE. CDR3 bases: TGTGCCAGCAGCGTAGATGGGACTACCTACGAGCAGTACTTC. This sequence encodes CASSVDGTTYEQYF.